The 32 T cell receptor beta chains reported below all come from one sample, sequenced in a study of Ad26.COV2.S vaccination and SARS-CoV-2 variants. Assay used: immunoSEQ multiplex PCR; TCRdb lists only in-frame clones, some missing. The sample yields around 250,000 clones, 80% to 90% seen once. The treatment was: some 20 received Ad26.COV2.S at low or high dose, single or two shots; about 5 received placebo; per-sample allocation not given. Specimen acquisition occurred on day 63 following the initial vaccine or placebo injection. This specimen was peripheral blood, taken in a trial of Ad26.COV2.S vaccine versus placebo. The receptors shown here come from a person between 18 and 65 years old who received the Ad26.COV2.S COVID-19 vaccine or a placebo.

The J gene is TRBJ1-2, the V gene TRBV20-1, with TRBD1 as a possible D gene (6 bases). The CDR3 is 11 residues long. Germline CDR1 reads DFQATT; CDR2 reads SNEGSKA (reference sequence). Trimming took 6 bases from V and 7 from J, leaving 12 bases between them. CDR3 coding DNA: TGCAGTGCACCGGACAGTTCTGGCTACACCTTC. Amino acids: CSAPDSSGYTF.

The chain couples TRBV18 to TRBJ2-1, with D possibly TRBD2 on 6 matching bases. This CDR3 spans 15 amino acids. The V and J ends lost 4 bases and 10 bases respectively, with 20 bases between them. The germline V gene has CDR1 KGHSH and CDR2 LQKENI. DNA for the CDR3: TGTGCCAGCTCACGGGACGGACTACCGCAGGCGGAGCAGTTCTTC. Amino acids: CASSRDGLPQAEQFF.

V usage is TRBV15 and J usage is TRBJ1-3; D not certain. Trimming left V 4 bases short and J 0 bases short, with 7 bases between. This CDR3 is built from 14 residues. CDR1 is LNHNV, CDR2 YYDKDF, per germline (reference sequence). The DNA for the CDR3 is TGTGCCACCAGCACCCCAAACTCTGGAAACACCATATATTTT. Translated: CATSTPNSGNTIYF.

Of note for this clone: Other nucleotide sequences in the sample specify the same CDR3. The rearrangement joins TRBV5-6 to TRBJ1-4; D is possibly TRBD1 (6 bases). V shed 1 base and J shed 2 bases, with 9 bases lying between them. Germline V gene lookup returns CDR1 SGHDT and CDR2 YYEEEE. The CDR3 extends over 15 amino acids. CDR3 nucleotide sequence: TGTGCCAGCAGCTTGTGGGGGGCTACTAATGAAAAACTGTTTTTT. This codes for CASSLWGATNEKLFF. The full variable domain, rest sourced from reference TRBV5-6 and TRBJ1-4, is DAGVTQSPTHLIKTRGQQVTLRCSPKSGHDTVSWYQQALGQGPQFIFQYYEEEERQRGNFPDRFSGHQFPNYSSELNVNALLLGDSALYLCASSLWGATNEKLFFGSGTQLSVL.

The V gene is TRBV6-6, the J gene TRBJ1-4, with D maybe TRBD1 (6 bases). The germline V and J ends were trimmed by 2 bases and 8 bases, with 12 bases remaining between them. The CDR3 spans 14 residues. The germline V gene has CDR1 MNHNY and CDR2 SVGAGI (reference sequence). The CDR3 sequence is CASSYPLQGEKLFF. The DNA for the CDR3 is TGTGCCAGCAGTTACCCCCTTCAGGGGGAAAAACTGTTTTTT.

The chain combines TRBV6-5 with TRBJ1-1; D is possibly TRBD1 (5 bases). The V end was cut by 6 bases, the J end by 1 base, with 15 bases between. The CDR3 consists of 15 residues. CDR1 and CDR2 from the germline V gene are MNHEY and SVGAGI. The chain's CDR3 is CASRLGGAPNTEAFF. CDR3 bases: TGTGCCAGCAGACTTGGCGGGGCACCGAACACTGAAGCTTTCTTT.

V is TRBV27 and J is TRBJ2-7; 9 positions match TRBD2. From germline, CDR1 is MNHEY and CDR2 SMNVEV (reference sequence). This CDR3 has 15 residues. V shed 7 bases and J 0 bases; nucleotides not matched to a gene: 7. Written as DNA, the CDR3 is TGTGCCAGCACCCAAGCGGGGGGTGCCTCCTACGAGCAGTACTTC. It is translated as CASTQAGGASYEQYF.

The chain combines TRBV6-5 with TRBJ1-1; D is perhaps TRBD1 (6 bases). CDR1 is MNHEY and CDR2 is SVGAGI in the germline V gene. The length of the CDR3 is 15 residues. V lost 0 bases to trimming and J lost 5 bases, with 13 bases between them. CDR3 DNA: TGTGCCAGCAGTTACTCAAACAGGGTAAGGACTGAAGCTTTCTTT. Amino acid sequence: CASSYSNRVRTEAFF.

The genes are TRBV2 and TRBJ2-3; D may be TRBD1 (5 bases). V was pared by 3 bases and J by 0 bases, with 10 bases between. This CDR3 comprises 15 residues. Germline V gene lookup returns CDR1 SNHLY and CDR2 FYNNEI. The CDR3 DNA is TGTGCCAGCAGTGACTCCCAGGGCAGCACAGATACGCAGTATTTT. This encodes CASSDSQGSTDTQYF.

The genes are TRBV5-6 and TRBJ1-1; possibly TRBD1 for D (5 bases). V was cut by 2 bases and J by 1 base, with 6 bases left in between. This CDR3 has 13 amino acids. Germline V lookup: CDR1 SGHDT, CDR2 YYEEEE. In DNA form, the CDR3 reads TGTGCCAGCAGCTTCGGACAGAACACTGAAGCTTTCTTT. Its translation is CASSFGQNTEAFF.

This clone was counted only a few times. The J gene is TRBJ1-1, the V gene TRBV7-9, with no clear D. Between the trimmed V and J ends, which lost 5 bases and 4 bases, there was a span of 17 bases. This CDR3 comprises 15 residues. Germline CDR1 and CDR2: SEHNR and FQNEAQ (reference sequence). The DNA of the CDR3 is TGTGCCAGCAGCCTTAAAATGGGCGTCGGCACTGAAGCTTTCTTT. Its translation is CASSLKMGVGTEAFF.

Only one count was recorded for this clone. CDR3: CASSVGPQETQYF. The CDR3 nucleotides read TGTGCCAGCAGCGTAGGGCCACAAGAGACCCAGTACTTC. This rearrangement joins TRBV9 to TRBJ2-5; D is uncertain. Trimming took 0 bases from V and 2 from J, leaving 5 bases between them. The CDR3 loop spans 13 amino acids. Germline CDR1 is SGDLS and CDR2 is YYNGEE. The whole variable domain, filled in from reference TRBV9 and TRBJ2-5, reads DSGVTQTPKHLITATGQRVTLRCSPRSGDLSVYWYQQSLDQGLQFLIQYYNGEERAKGNILERFSAQQFPDLHSELNLSSLELGDSALYFCASSVGPQETQYFGPGTRLLVL.

Written as DNA, the CDR3 is TGCGCCAGCAGCCCTGGGGAATATGCGAGGGAAAAACTGTTTTTT. Its translation is CASSPGEYAREKLFF. V and J are TRBV5-1 and TRBJ1-4, with D uncertain. Germline V gene sequence: CDR1 SGHRS, CDR2 YFSETQ. The germline V and J ends were trimmed by 4 bases and 8 bases, with 18 bases remaining between them. CDR3 length: 15 residues.

The chain carries TRBV7-9 and TRBJ1-1; D is unresolved. Germline V CDR1 and CDR2: SEHNR, FQNEAQ (reference sequence). CDR3 length: 14 residues. Deletions cut 5 bases from V and 0 bases from J, with 10 bases between. CDR3 amino acids: CASSLDLLNTEAFF. DNA for the CDR3: TGTGCCAGCAGCCTAGACTTGCTGAACACTGAAGCTTTCTTT.

The rearrangement uses TRBV29-1 and TRBJ1-1; D is uncertain. CDR3 length: 13 amino acids. Germline V gives CDR1 SQVTM, CDR2 ANQGSEA. Trimming removed 3 bases from V and 1 base from J, with 9 bases in between. For the CDR3, the DNA is TGCAGCGTTGAGACCACTGAGAACACTGAAGCTTTCTTT. As protein: CSVETTENTEAFF.

Here the CDR3 reads CASSESSGNTIYF. The CDR3 DNA follows: TGTGCCAGCAGCGAGAGCTCTGGAAACACCATATATTTT. The J gene is TRBJ1-3, the V gene TRBV9; D is ambiguous. The CDR3 consists of 13 residues. With 3 bases removed from V and 0 bases from J, the gap between germline ends came to 4 bases. Per germline, CDR1 SGDLS and CDR2 YYNGEE.

V and J are TRBV5-4 and TRBJ2-1; tentative D call: TRBD2 (6 bases). The CDR3 extends over 14 amino acids. Trimming took 1 base from V and 3 from J, leaving 8 bases between them. Germline V CDR1 and CDR2: SGHNT, YYREEE (reference sequence). CDR3 protein: CASSLPGDYNEQFF. The DNA of the CDR3 is TGTGCCAGCAGCTTGCCGGGAGACTACAATGAGCAGTTCTTC.

This clone was picked up one time. The rearrangement joins TRBV7-2 to TRBJ1-5, with 9 bases aligning to TRBD1. CDR3 size: 13 residues. Trimming cost V 5 bases and J 6 bases; bases outside gene matches: 2. Germline V gives CDR1 SGHTA, CDR2 FQGNSA. The CDR3 loop is CASSATGGQPQHF. CDR3 DNA sequence: TGTGCCAGCAGCGCGACAGGGGGTCAGCCCCAGCATTTT.

This chain links TRBV28 with TRBJ2-1, with TRBD2 matching over 8 bases. CDR1 is MDHEN and CDR2 is SYDVKM in the germline V gene. With 0 bases clipped from V and 9 bases from J, the junction kept 7 bases outside the gene matches. The CDR3 totals 15 residues. CDR3 nucleotides: TGTGCCAGCAGTTTATGGACGGGAGGGAGCGGTGAGCAGTTCTTC. Translating it yields CASSLWTGGSGEQFF.

V is TRBV10-1 and J is TRBJ1-2, with D perhaps TRBD1 (6 bases). The CDR3 extends over 14 amino acids. CDR1 and CDR2 (germline): WNHNN, SYGVQD (reference sequence). Trimming took 0 bases from V and 7 from J, leaving 12 bases between them. CDR3 sequence: CASSESGGNGGYTF. The DNA of the CDR3 is TGCGCCAGCAGTGAGTCGGGGGGCAACGGTGGCTACACCTTC.

This clone was recorded once. This chain connects TRBV27 to TRBJ1-1; D is uncertain. CDR1 MNHEY and CDR2 SMNVEV come from the germline V gene (reference sequence). The V end was cut by 4 bases, the J end by 1 base, with 13 bases between. The CDR3 is 15 amino acids. CDR3 sequence (DNA): TGTGCCAGCAGTTCGGACCAGGCGAGGAACACTGAAGCTTTCTTT. Its translation is CASSSDQARNTEAFF.

The V gene is TRBV30, the J gene TRBJ2-1; D remains unclear. V lost 0 bases, J lost 3 bases, and 9 bases lay in between. This CDR3 has 14 residues. Germline loops: CDR1 GTSNPN, CDR2 SVGIG (reference sequence). CDR3 sequence reads: CAWSVGRGYNEQFF. The CDR3 bases are TGTGCCTGGAGTGTAGGTCGCGGCTACAATGAGCAGTTCTTC.

The chain recombines TRBV5-4 with TRBJ1-2, with a tentative D call TRBD1 (5 bases). This CDR3 is built from 14 residues. The germline V gene has CDR1 SGHNT and CDR2 YYREEE (reference sequence). Trimming stripped 10 bases from V and 0 bases from J, with 16 bases between. In DNA form, the CDR3 reads TGTGCCTGGAACCGGGGCAAAGCTAACTATGGCTACACCTTC. Amino acids: CAWNRGKANYGYTF.

CDR3 bases: TGTGCCAGCAGCTTGGGGGGTCAGGTTAATGAAAAACTGTTTTTT. Translation gives CASSLGGQVNEKLFF. The chain combines TRBV5-4 with TRBJ1-4; no reliable D call. Between the trimmed V and J ends, which lost 0 bases and 4 bases, there was a span of 10 bases. The CDR3 is 15 amino acids. The germline V gene has CDR1 SGHNT and CDR2 YYREEE (reference sequence).

This chain connects TRBV5-1 to TRBJ2-5; no firm D call. The CDR3 extends over 13 amino acids. Germline V gene lookup returns CDR1 SGHRS and CDR2 YFSETQ. V was shortened by 4 bases and J by 5 bases, with 12 bases between the two germline ends. CDR3: CASSQGRSETQYF. For the CDR3, the DNA is TGCGCCAGCAGCCAAGGACGATCGGAGACCCAGTACTTC. Filled out from reference TRBV5-1 and TRBJ2-5, the complete variable domain reads KAGVTQTPRYLIKTRGQQVTLSCSPISGHRSVSWYQQTPGQGLQFLFEYFSETQRNKGNFPGRFSGRQFSNSRSEMNVSTLELGDSALYLCASSQGRSETQYFGPGTRLLVL.

The chain recombines TRBV6-5 with TRBJ1-2; 9 nucleotides match TRBD1. V shed 3 bases and J 7 bases; nucleotides not matched to a gene: 6. There are 14 residues in the CDR3. The germline gives CDR1 MNHEY, CDR2 SVGAGI. CDR3 sequence reads: CASSYTGTGLGYTF. The CDR3 DNA reads TGTGCCAGCAGTTATACCGGGACAGGGCTTGGCTACACCTTC.

This clone is a singleton in its sample. V is TRBV12-5 and J is TRBJ2-7; a weak D match, TRBD1 (5 bases). Germline-derived CDR1 and CDR2 are LGHNT and FRNRAP. The CDR3 is 14 amino acids. Between the trimmed V and J ends, which lost 2 bases and 2 bases, there was a span of 10 bases. CDR3 in DNA: TGTGCTAGTGGTTTGACAGGTACCACCTACGAGCAGTACTTC. This sequence encodes CASGLTGTTYEQYF. Variable domain in full (rest from reference TRBV12-5 and TRBJ2-7): DARVTQTPRHKVTEMGQEVTMRCQPILGHNTVFWYRQTMMQGLELLAYFRNRAPLDDSGMPKDRFSAEMPDATLATLKIQPSEPRDSAVYFCASGLTGTTYEQYFGPGTRLTVT.

This clone showed up just once. The genes are TRBV28 and TRBJ2-3, with D unclear. CDR3 length: 15 amino acids. The germline CDR1 and CDR2 sequences are MDHEN and SYDVKM. The V end was cut by 6 bases, the J end by 3 bases, with 16 bases between. In DNA, the CDR3 is TGTGCCAGCAGCCCGGTAGGTCACGAAACAGATACGCAGTATTTT. Protein product: CASSPVGHETDTQYF.

This sequence joins TRBV24-1 and TRBJ2-3; D unresolved. V was shortened by 3 bases and J by 5 bases, with 8 bases between the two germline ends. The CDR3 contains 13 residues. CDR1 KGHDR and CDR2 SFDVKD come from the germline V gene. CDR3 nucleotides: TGTGCCACCAGTGATCCTCTTAAAGATACGCAGTATTTT. It translates to CATSDPLKDTQYF.

The chain combines TRBV5-1 with TRBJ1-4, with unresolved D. The CDR3 is made up of 16 amino acids. In germline, CDR1 is SGHRS, CDR2 YFSETQ. V lost 4 bases, J lost 0 bases, and 13 bases lay in between. CDR3 protein: CASSGVGPATNEKLFF. The CDR3 DNA sequence: TGCGCCAGCAGCGGGGTGGGTCCGGCAACTAATGAAAAACTGTTTTTT.

This chain links TRBV6-5 with TRBJ2-7; TRBD1 or TRBD2 may be the D gene (5 bases each). Trimming took 5 bases from V and 2 from J, leaving 16 bases between them. The CDR3 covers 15 residues. CDR1 MNHEY and CDR2 SVGAGI come from the germline V gene. Here the CDR3 reads CASSSPRDAPYEQYF. CDR3 DNA sequence: TGTGCCAGCAGTAGCCCCCGGGACGCTCCCTACGAGCAGTACTTC.

This clone was observed a single time. The chain recombines TRBV7-9 with TRBJ1-5, with a tentative D call TRBD1 (6 bases). CDR3 length: 13 amino acids. Germline V gene lookup returns CDR1 SEHNR and CDR2 FQNEAQ (reference sequence). V gave up 5 bases and J gave up 5 bases, with 10 bases separating them. For the CDR3, the DNA is TGTGCCAGCAGCAACAGGGAGCATCAGCCCCAGCATTTT. As protein: CASSNREHQPQHF.